These 23 T cell receptor beta chains share one sample of origin, sequenced in a study of metastatic and nonmetastatic thyroid tumors (dated by TCRdb to the early 2020s). Library preparation was by PCR. The sample was run on an Illumina HiSeq 4000. Through fastp at Q25 and MiXCR, TCRdb rebuilt clones from the public reads, retaining in-frame beta chains. Recorded for this sample are about 41,000 clones; approximately 24% of them occurred a single time. Jointly, the top ten make up roughly 15% of the sample. No patient had received any treatment before thyroid surgery. The sequenced material came from tumor tissue. These receptors were taken from a female donor with papillary thyroid cancer or a benign thyroid nodule (not recorded which). Some clones in this sample may be carry-over from other donors' samples.

V and J are TRBV24-1 and TRBJ2-2; D call uncertain. The CDR3 covers 12 residues. Germline V gene data show CDR1 as KGHDR and CDR2 as SFDVKD. The germline V and J ends were trimmed by 5 bases and 6 bases, with 6 bases remaining between them. This chain's CDR3 is CATSVRSGELFF. The CDR3 DNA reads as TGTGCCACCAGTGTGAGATCCGGGGAGCTGTTTTTT.

The chain has TRBV24-1 and TRBJ2-2; no firm D call. This CDR3 has 15 residues. The V and J ends lost 5 bases and 3 bases respectively, with 12 bases between them. From germline, CDR1 is KGHDR and CDR2 SFDVKD. The CDR3 loop reads CATSASWVYTGELFF. CDR3 DNA: TGTGCCACCAGTGCTTCGTGGGTCTACACCGGGGAGCTGTTTTTT.

This clone was seen at least ten times. This chain connects TRBV7-2 to TRBJ1-5, with 8 bases aligning to TRBD1. Germline V gene sequence: CDR1 SGHTA, CDR2 FQGNSA. The CDR3 loop spans 15 amino acids. The V segment lost 3 bases and the J segment 0 bases; nucleotides outside the gene matches: 1. This CDR3 is CASSFDRGSNQPQHF. The CDR3 DNA reads TGTGCCAGCAGCTTTGACAGGGGTAGCAATCAGCCCCAGCATTTT. Looking up the rest from reference TRBV7-2 and TRBJ1-5 gives the full variable domain: GAGVSQSPSNKVTEKGKDVELRCDPISGHTALYWYRQSLGQGLEFLIYFQGNSAPDKSGLPSDRFSAERTGGSVSTLTIQRTQQEDSAVYLCASSFDRGSNQPQHFGDGTRLSIL.

Ten or more counts support this clone. The chain uses TRBV19 and TRBJ2-7, with unresolved D. Trimming shortened V by 0 bases and J by 0 bases, and 12 bases separated the two germline ends. There are 16 residues in the CDR3. Germline V CDR1 and CDR2: LNHDA, SQIVND (reference sequence). CDR3 sequence (DNA): TGTGCCAGTAGTATAGAGCCAGCACCGAGCTCCTACGAGCAGTACTTC. Translated, it gives CASSIEPAPSSYEQYF.

The chain carries TRBV10-3 and TRBJ2-1; D is ambiguous. Between the trimmed V and J ends, which lost 4 bases and 10 bases, there was a span of 17 bases. Per the germline V gene, CDR1 is ENHRY and CDR2 is SYGVKD. The CDR3 length is 14 residues. As DNA, the CDR3 is TGTGCCATCAGTGCTGAGAGAGCTACCGTCGAGCAGTTCTTC. Translated, it gives CAISAERATVEQFF.

Ten or more counts support this clone. This chain joins TRBV20-1 and TRBJ1-1; 7 bases match TRBD1. Germline values: CDR1 DFQATT, CDR2 SNEGSKA (reference sequence). The CDR3 consists of 14 residues. The V segment lost 3 bases and the J segment 5 bases; nucleotides outside the gene matches: 9. The CDR3 region is CSASATGPGTEAFF. CDR3 nucleotides: TGCAGTGCTAGTGCGACAGGGCCTGGGACTGAAGCTTTCTTT.

The gene calls are TRBV6-1 and TRBJ1-5, with 7 bases lining up with TRBD1. Germline CDR1 is MNHNS and CDR2 is SASEGT. The V and J ends lost 7 bases and 0 bases, in that order; junction bases with no gene match: 6. The CDR3 is made up of 15 amino acids. DNA of the CDR3: TGTGCCAGCACCGGGACAGCAAATAGCAATCAGCCCCAGCATTTT. Residues: CASTGTANSNQPQHF.

This clone was picked up a small number of times. V and J are TRBV4-1 and TRBJ2-3; D is ambiguous. CDR1 and CDR2 (germline): MGHRA, YSYEKL. The CDR3 consists of 12 residues. Trimming cost V 2 bases and J 2 bases, with 2 bases left between them. Here the CDR3 DNA reads TGCGCCAGCAGCCAAATCACAGATACGCAGTATTTT. Translated: CASSQITDTQYF.

This clone was seen at least ten times. The V gene is TRBV20-1, the J gene TRBJ2-5; maybe TRBD1 (5 bases). The germline V and J ends were trimmed by 6 bases and 5 bases, with 19 bases remaining between them. CDR1 DFQATT and CDR2 SNEGSKA come from the germline V gene (reference sequence). CDR3 length: 14 amino acids. The CDR3 spells CSALAPTVRETQYF. The CDR3 DNA reads as TGCAGTGCCTTGGCCCCGACAGTGAGGGAGACCCAGTACTTC.

This clone was recorded many times. The chain uses TRBV19 and TRBJ1-4; TRBD1 agrees at 10 bases. Germline CDR1 LNHDA, CDR2 SQIVND (reference sequence). The V and J ends lost 4 bases and 8 bases, in that order; junction bases with no gene match: 4. This CDR3 is built from 14 residues. Here the CDR3 reads CASSRDRGGEKLFF. The CDR3 nucleotides are TGTGCCAGTAGTAGGGACAGGGGAGGAGAAAAACTGTTTTTT.

The chain joins TRBV6-1 to TRBJ2-1; D not certain. CDR3 length: 15 residues. Germline V gene sequence: CDR1 MNHNS, CDR2 SASEGT. The V gene lost 2 bases and the J gene lost 8 bases, with 16 bases spanning the gap. The CDR3 reads CASSELEADAYEQFF. The CDR3 DNA is TGTGCCAGCAGTGAACTCGAGGCTGATGCCTATGAGCAGTTCTTC.

The rearrangement uses TRBV19 and TRBJ2-1; D not resolved. The germline V gene encodes CDR1 LNHDA and CDR2 SQIVND (reference sequence). The CDR3 has 15 amino acids. V lost 5 bases and J lost 0, with 11 bases in between. CDR3 coding DNA: TGTGCCAGTAGTCCTCAGGTAAACTCCTACAATGAGCAGTTCTTC. Its translation is CASSPQVNSYNEQFF.

This clone showed up just once. The gene calls are TRBV18 and TRBJ2-3, with 9 bases identical to TRBD2. This CDR3 spans 15 amino acids. Germline CDR1 is KGHSH and CDR2 is LQKENI. Trimming removed 3 bases from V and 2 bases from J; junction bases left unmatched: 3. CDR3 residues: CASSPSGGNTDTQYF. The CDR3 DNA reads TGTGCCAGCTCACCCAGCGGGGGGAACACAGATACGCAGTATTTT.

The chain links TRBV3-1 to TRBJ2-2; TRBD2 matches 8 bases. The CDR3 runs to 13 residues. V was pared by 3 bases and J by 8 bases, with 2 bases of the junction left unmatched. Germline CDR1 reads LGHDT; CDR2 reads YNNKEL (reference sequence). CDR3 region: CASSHTGGGELFF. DNA of the CDR3: TGTGCCAGCAGCCACACGGGAGGGGGGGAGCTGTTTTTT.

CDR3 sequence (DNA): TGTGCCAGCAGTCAGGGACGGGACTATGGCTACACCTTC. Translation: CASSQGRDYGYTF. This rearrangement joins TRBV6-1 to TRBJ1-2; a possible D gene is TRBD1 (5 bases). The germline V and J ends were trimmed by 5 bases and 3 bases, with 10 bases remaining between them. The CDR3 loop spans 13 amino acids. The germline V gene has CDR1 MNHNS and CDR2 SASEGT.

The chain joins TRBV5-1 to TRBJ2-7, with TRBD1 identical over 11 bases. The CDR3 runs to 16 residues. Germline V gene data show CDR1 as SGHRS and CDR2 as YFSETQ. Trimming at V came to 0 bases and at J to 1 base, leaving 3 bases not matched to a gene. The CDR3 region is CASSLEGTGGSYEQYF. The CDR3 DNA reads TGCGCCAGCAGCTTGGAAGGGACAGGGGGGTCCTACGAGCAGTACTTC.

This clone has only a few counts. The chain joins TRBV13 to TRBJ2-1; no clear D. The germline V and J ends were trimmed by 5 bases and 5 bases, with 19 bases remaining between them. Germline loops: CDR1 PRHDT, CDR2 FYEKMQ (reference sequence). This CDR3 contains 16 residues. The CDR3 is CASSPLLGSRDNEQFF. The CDR3 region has the DNA TGTGCCAGCAGCCCGCTTTTAGGGTCCCGTGACAATGAGCAGTTCTTC.

This clone was seen many times. The chain has TRBV4-2 and TRBJ2-1; 10 bases are a match to TRBD2. The germline gives CDR1 LGHNA, CDR2 YNFKEQ. This CDR3 contains 15 residues. V lost 0 bases to trimming and J lost 6 bases; unmatched junction nucleotides: 2. CDR3 coding DNA: TGTGCCAGCAGCCAAGAAAGCGGGGGGGCCAATGAGCAGTTCTTC. It codes for CASSQESGGANEQFF.

J is TRBJ2-7 and V is TRBV9; D possibly matches TRBD1 or TRBD2 (5 bases each). Trimming stripped 0 bases from V and 7 bases from J, with 17 bases between. Germline assignment: CDR1 SGDLS and CDR2 YYNGEE. The CDR3 contains 15 residues. CDR3 protein: CASSVATRGTDEQYF. CDR3 nucleotide sequence: TGTGCCAGCAGCGTAGCTACGAGGGGCACCGATGAGCAGTACTTC.

CDR3 DNA sequence: TGTGCCAGCAGCCCGCAGCGGGGACCGAACAATGAGCAGTTCTTC. It is translated as CASSPQRGPNNEQFF. This rearrangement joins TRBV11-2 to TRBJ2-1; 7 positions agree with TRBD2. The CDR3 is made up of 15 amino acids. Germline CDR1 is SGHAT and CDR2 is FQNNGV. The ends lost 5 bases at V and 5 bases at J; junction bases unmatched: 9.

In its sample, this clone was seen many times. The CDR3 sequence: CASSLGGVSYEQYF. Written as DNA, the CDR3 is TGTGCCAGCAGCTTAGGCGGGGTTTCCTACGAGCAGTACTTC. The genes are TRBV7-2 and TRBJ2-7; a possible D gene is TRBD2 (6 bases). Deletions cut 1 base from V and 1 base from J, with 8 bases between. Germline loops: CDR1 SGHTA, CDR2 FQGNSA. The CDR3 totals 14 residues.

The sample holds a few counts of this clone. At one end, the junction sequence differs from germline, possibly due to a read error. This chain links TRBV28 with TRBJ1-2; D remains ambiguous. Germline V gene sequence: CDR1 MDHEN, CDR2 SYDVKM. This CDR3 comprises 14 residues. The CDR3 sequence is CAISTTAFDYGYTF. In nucleotides, the CDR3 is TGTGCCATCAGTACCACAGCCTTTGACTATGGCTACACCTTC.

This clone was detected a few times. The chain links TRBV15 to TRBJ1-2, with a weak D call TRBD1 (6 bases). Trimming left V 0 bases short and J 4 bases short, with 9 bases between. The CDR3 length is 14 residues. Germline CDR1 reads LNHNV; CDR2 reads YYDKDF (reference sequence). The CDR3 sequence: CATSREGGAYGYTF. CDR3 in DNA: TGTGCCACCAGCAGAGAAGGGGGAGCCTATGGCTACACCTTC.